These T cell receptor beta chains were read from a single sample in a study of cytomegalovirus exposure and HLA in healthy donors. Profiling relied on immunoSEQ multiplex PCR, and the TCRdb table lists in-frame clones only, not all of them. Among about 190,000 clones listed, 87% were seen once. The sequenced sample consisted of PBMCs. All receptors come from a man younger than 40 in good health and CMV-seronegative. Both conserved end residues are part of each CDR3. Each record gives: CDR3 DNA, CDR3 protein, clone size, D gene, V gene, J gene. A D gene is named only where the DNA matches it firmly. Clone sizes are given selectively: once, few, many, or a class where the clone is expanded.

CDR3 DNA: TGTGCCAGCAGCTTAGGGCGGGGCGAGCAGTACTTC; CDR3 protein: CASSLGRGEQYF; clone size: once; D gene: -; V gene: TRBV11-3; J gene: TRBJ2-7
CDR3 DNA: TGTGCCAGCAGCTTTCTGTCCTACACAGATACGCAGTATTTT; CDR3 protein: CASSFLSYTDTQYF; clone size: -; D gene: -; V gene: TRBV5-8; J gene: TRBJ2-3
CDR3 DNA: TGTGCCAGCAGGTATTGGACAGGGAGTACCCTCGGGGAGCTGTTTTTT; CDR3 protein: CASRYWTGSTLGELFF; clone size: -; D gene: TRBD1; V gene: TRBV5-4; J gene: TRBJ2-2
CDR3 DNA: TGTGCCAGCAGTTTGGGGACACCGGACCCCAAAAACATTCAGTACTTC; CDR3 protein: CASSLGTPDPKNIQYF; clone size: -; D gene: -; V gene: TRBV28; J gene: TRBJ2-4
CDR3 DNA: TGTGCCAGCTCATCCGCACAGGTTCGAAACACCATATATTTT; CDR3 protein: CASSSAQVRNTIYF; clone size: -; D gene: -; V gene: TRBV18; J gene: TRBJ1-3
CDR3 DNA: TGTGCCAGCAGCCATCGAATCGTCCGGGGGTCTAATGAAAAACTGTTTTTT; CDR3 protein: CASSHRIVRGSNEKLFF; clone size: -; D gene: -; V gene: TRBV4-2; J gene: TRBJ1-4
CDR3 DNA: TGTGCCAGTAGTACGCCAGGGTTAGGGGACAATGAGCAGTTCTTC; CDR3 protein: CASSTPGLGDNEQFF; clone size: -; D gene: -; V gene: TRBV19; J gene: TRBJ2-1
CDR3 DNA: TGTGCCAGCAGGGGGGACAGGAGCTCCTACGAGCAGTACTTC; CDR3 protein: CASRGDRSSYEQYF; clone size: -; D gene: TRBD1; V gene: TRBV2; J gene: TRBJ2-7
CDR3 DNA: TGTGCCAGCACCCGGGCCGCACAGGAAGGTCACGAGCAGTACTTC; CDR3 protein: CASTRAAQEGHEQYF; clone size: -; D gene: -; V gene: TRBV11-2; J gene: TRBJ2-7
CDR3 DNA: TGCGCCAGCAGCCAAGATCGAGGAGTTACCCAGCCCCAGCATTTT; CDR3 protein: CASSQDRGVTQPQHF; clone size: -; D gene: -; V gene: TRBV4-3; J gene: TRBJ1-5
CDR3 DNA: TGTGCCACCCTCGGGGGGAATGAAAAACTGTTTTTT; CDR3 protein: CATLGGNEKLFF; clone size: -; D gene: -; V gene: TRBV28; J gene: TRBJ1-4
CDR3 DNA: TGTGCCAGCAGTACGAGACAGGCTAGCAATCAGCCCCAGCATTTT; CDR3 protein: CASSTRQASNQPQHF; clone size: -; D gene: -; V gene: TRBV28; J gene: TRBJ1-5
CDR3 DNA: TGCGCCACCCCCGGCGGACAGGGGGTATGGGGTTCACCCCTCCACTTT; CDR3 protein: CATPGGQGVWGSPLHF; clone size: -; D gene: TRBD1; V gene: TRBV23-1; J gene: TRBJ1-6
CDR3 DNA: TGTGCCAGCTCACCAGTCCAGGGTCCAGATACGCAGTATTTT; CDR3 protein: CASSPVQGPDTQYF; clone size: -; D gene: -; V gene: TRBV18; J gene: TRBJ2-3
CDR3 DNA: TGTGCCAGCAGCCCGGCCGGCAGGATCACAACTAATGAAAAACTGTTTTTT; CDR3 protein: CASSPAGRITTNEKLFF; clone size: -; D gene: -; V gene: TRBV7-9; J gene: TRBJ1-4
CDR3 DNA: TGTGCCAGTAGTAATACAGGGACCGGACTCTATGGCTACACCTTC; CDR3 protein: CASSNTGTGLYGYTF; clone size: -; D gene: -; V gene: TRBV19; J gene: TRBJ1-2
CDR3 DNA: TGTGCCAGCAGTACGGGACAGGGGAGGTTGGAGCCCCAGCATTTT; CDR3 protein: CASSTGQGRLEPQHF; clone size: -; D gene: TRBD1; V gene: TRBV6-1; J gene: TRBJ1-5
CDR3 DNA: TGTGCAAGTCGGGACCAGGGAGGGGATCAGCCCCAGCATTTT; CDR3 protein: CASRDQGGDQPQHF; clone size: -; D gene: -; V gene: TRBV12-2; J gene: TRBJ1-5
CDR3 DNA: TGTGCCAGCAGTGAAGCTTTCCAGGGGGGACGAGGCAATCAGCCCCAGCATTTT; CDR3 protein: CASSEAFQGGRGNQPQHF; clone size: once; D gene: TRBD1; V gene: TRBV6-1; J gene: TRBJ1-5
CDR3 DNA: TGTGCCAGCTCACCAGGTTGGTCGGGGAGCTCCTACAATGAGCAGTTCTTC; CDR3 protein: CASSPGWSGSSYNEQFF; clone size: once; D gene: -; V gene: TRBV18; J gene: TRBJ2-1
CDR3 DNA: TGTGCCAGCAGCTTCGGCCTAGCGGGGCACAATGAGCAGTTCTTC; CDR3 protein: CASSFGLAGHNEQFF; clone size: -; D gene: TRBD2; V gene: TRBV7-6; J gene: TRBJ2-1
CDR3 DNA: TGTGCCAGCTCACCGGGGCACTCTACTGAAGCTTTCTTT; CDR3 protein: CASSPGHSTEAFF; clone size: -; D gene: -; V gene: TRBV18; J gene: TRBJ1-1
CDR3 DNA: TGTGCCAGCAGTGAAGGAGACAGCCTTACCTATGGCTACACCTTC; CDR3 protein: CASSEGDSLTYGYTF; clone size: -; D gene: -; V gene: TRBV6-1; J gene: TRBJ1-2
CDR3 DNA: TGTGCCAGCGTCACCGGGGGGAACACTGAAGCTTTCTTT; CDR3 protein: CASVTGGNTEAFF; clone size: -; D gene: -; V gene: TRBV28; J gene: TRBJ1-1
CDR3 DNA: TGTGCCAGCAGTTATGAGGGGGCGTCTTTCCGTGGCTACACCTTC; CDR3 protein: CASSYEGASFRGYTF; clone size: -; D gene: TRBD1; V gene: TRBV28; J gene: TRBJ1-2
CDR3 DNA: TGTGCCAGCGCCGATTCCCCGGGACAACAATATGGCTACACCTTC; CDR3 protein: CASADSPGQQYGYTF; clone size: -; D gene: -; V gene: TRBV27; J gene: TRBJ1-2
CDR3 DNA: TGTGCCAGCGCGGACAGGGGGCCAGATACGCAGTATTTT; CDR3 protein: CASADRGPDTQYF; clone size: -; D gene: TRBD1; V gene: TRBV2; J gene: TRBJ2-3
CDR3 DNA: TGCGCCAGCAGCTTGGTCGTCTCAGGGGGTAACACCGGGGAGCTGTTTTTT; CDR3 protein: CASSLVVSGGNTGELFF; clone size: once; D gene: TRBD1; V gene: TRBV5-1; J gene: TRBJ2-2
CDR3 DNA: TGTGCTAGTGGTTTTATCTTCTCGGAGAATACAAATGAGCAGTTCTTC; CDR3 protein: CASGFIFSENTNEQFF; clone size: -; D gene: -; V gene: TRBV12-5; J gene: TRBJ2-1
CDR3 DNA: TGTGCCAGCAGCCGTACGGGACAGCTAAACAATGAGCAGTTCTTC; CDR3 protein: CASSRTGQLNNEQFF; clone size: -; D gene: TRBD1; V gene: TRBV28; J gene: TRBJ2-1
CDR3 DNA: TGTGCCAGCAGCGAGACAGCTACCTATGGCTACACCTTC; CDR3 protein: CASSETATYGYTF; clone size: -; D gene: -; V gene: TRBV7-2; J gene: TRBJ1-2
CDR3 DNA: TGTGCCGGTATGGGGGCCCCCGCGGAGGCCTCTAACTATGGCTACACCTTC; CDR3 protein: CAGMGAPAEASNYGYTF; clone size: -; D gene: -; V gene: TRBV19; J gene: TRBJ1-2
CDR3 DNA: TGTGCCAGCAGCTTAGTCGGGCTAGCGGGGGGGCCTGGCACAGATACGCAGTATTTT; CDR3 protein: CASSLVGLAGGPGTDTQYF; clone size: -; D gene: TRBD2; V gene: TRBV11-2; J gene: TRBJ2-3
CDR3 DNA: TGCGCCAGCAGCCCTGACAGTCACTCTGGAAACACCATATATTTT; CDR3 protein: CASSPDSHSGNTIYF; clone size: once; D gene: -; V gene: TRBV5-1; J gene: TRBJ1-3
CDR3 DNA: TGTGCCAGCAGCTTTGGGACAGCCTACACCGGGGAGCTGTTTTTT; CDR3 protein: CASSFGTAYTGELFF; clone size: -; D gene: TRBD1; V gene: TRBV7-9; J gene: TRBJ2-2
CDR3 DNA: TGTGCCATCACTTCTTCCGTGACAGATACGCAGTATTTT; CDR3 protein: CAITSSVTDTQYF; clone size: -; D gene: -; V gene: TRBV10-3; J gene: TRBJ2-3
CDR3 DNA: TGTGCCAGTAGTTGGGGACAGGGGGAACAGCCCCAGCATTTT; CDR3 protein: CASSWGQGEQPQHF; clone size: -; D gene: TRBD1; V gene: TRBV19; J gene: TRBJ1-5
CDR3 DNA: TGTGCCAGCTCAGCTAGCGGATCTAGCACAGATACGCAGTATTTT; CDR3 protein: CASSASGSSTDTQYF; clone size: -; D gene: TRBD2; V gene: TRBV5-8; J gene: TRBJ2-3
CDR3 DNA: TGTGCCAGCAGCTTGCGGGTAAATCTACTCAATGAGCAGTTCTTC; CDR3 protein: CASSLRVNLLNEQFF; clone size: -; D gene: -; V gene: TRBV5-6; J gene: TRBJ2-1
CDR3 DNA: TGTGCCAGCAGCTTAGGGGGGGCCTCCTTGGAAGCTTTCTTT; CDR3 protein: CASSLGGASLEAFF; clone size: -; D gene: -; V gene: TRBV5-6; J gene: TRBJ1-1
CDR3 DNA: TGTGCCAGCAGCTCAGGGCACCTCACCGGGGAGCTGTTTTTT; CDR3 protein: CASSSGHLTGELFF; clone size: -; D gene: -; V gene: TRBV7-2; J gene: TRBJ2-2
CDR3 DNA: TGTGCCACCTGTTCCGGGTCGAATTCACCCCTCCACTTT; CDR3 protein: CATCSGSNSPLHF; clone size: -; D gene: -; V gene: TRBV6-1; J gene: TRBJ1-6
CDR3 DNA: TGTGCCAGCAGTCTCACCCACCTGGGGGCAGCGAACACTGAAGCTTTCTTT; CDR3 protein: CASSLTHLGAANTEAFF; clone size: once; D gene: -; V gene: TRBV9; J gene: TRBJ1-1
CDR3 DNA: TGCGCCAGCAGCCAAGGAGACAGATCCAGCTATGGCTACACCTTC; CDR3 protein: CASSQGDRSSYGYTF; clone size: -; D gene: -; V gene: TRBV4-1; J gene: TRBJ1-2
CDR3 DNA: TGCGCCAGCAGTGATGGTTTGACAGGGTCAGATACGCAGTATTTT; CDR3 protein: CASSDGLTGSDTQYF; clone size: -; D gene: TRBD1; V gene: TRBV10-1; J gene: TRBJ2-3